This TCR beta chain comes out of a study of metastatic and nonmetastatic thyroid tumors. Overall study: Comparison of repertoires was carried out across blood and tumor or nodule tissue from malignant and benign thyroid patients. Findings of the study overall: The study reportedly found significantly higher TCR beta diversity in malignant thyroid tumors than benign nodules, in blood and tumor.

CDR1 and CDR2 from the germline V gene are ENHRY and SYGVKD. This CDR3 is 17 amino acids long. Under the authors' procedure: A distant-metastasis classifier for papillary thyroid cancer was built using CDR3 differences across clinicopathological groups. With MiXCR, TCRdb reprocessed the PCR reads. The V and J calls were not made by the authors but by TCRdb's processing. The repertoire holds approximately 10,000 clones, with roughly 27% as singletons. Each patient came to thyroid surgery without any prior treatment (of any kind). This clone was found a few times. Its antigen is undetermined. Relative to the germline gene, one junction end is altered; a read error may explain this.

The chain combines TRBV10-3 with TRBJ1-1, with TRBD1 matching over 7 bases. The specimen sequenced was adjacent normal tissue. This receptor was taken from a male donor with papillary thyroid cancer or a benign thyroid nodule (not recorded which). Some clones in this sample may be carry-over from other donors' samples. The CDR3 sequence is CAISDSEEGALNTEAFF. The CDR3 DNA sequence: TGTGCCATCAGTGACTCAGAGGAGGGGGCCTTGAACACTGAGGCTTTCTTT.